This T cell receptor beta chain is from a study of cytomegalovirus exposure and HLA in healthy donors. Study overall: The 90 to 150 validation repertoires used a platform that matched the one used for the 500 to 700 first-cohort repertoires, as a later analysis reported.

Assay used: immunoSEQ multiplex PCR; TCRdb lists only in-frame clones, some missing. The table includes about 220,000 clones, 75% to 90% detected once. The junction had 10 bases not matched to a gene; V was cut back by 5 bases and J by 10 bases. CDR3 length equals 14 residues. CDR1 is MNHEY and CDR2 is SVGAGI in the germline V gene. The study's findings and limits: The TCR clusters that emerged in the first cohort tended, a later analysis found, to co-occur in the 120 or so validation repertoires. In vitro work confirmed that a few CMV-associated chains recognize CMV antigens.

Concerning this clone itself: Its antigen is currently unknown.

This clonotype originated in a woman under 40 in good health and CMV-seropositive. J is TRBJ1-4 and V is TRBV6-5; 7 nucleotides agree with TRBD1. The specimen sequenced was PBMCs. The CDR3 nucleotides read TGTGCCAGCAGTAAGGCCGGGACAGCCGGAAAACTGTTTTTT. Protein sequence: CASSKAGTAGKLFF.